This T cell receptor beta chain was profiled in a study of T cell responses to AZD1222 COVID-19 vaccine. Study outcomes and limitations: Two AZD1222 administrations were followed by greater Spike-specific TCR breadth and depth.

Turning to this clone: Its matching antigen is unknown.

Per the germline V gene, CDR1 is SGHAT and CDR2 is FQDESV (reference sequence). The CDR3 length is 15 residues. J gave up 3 bases and V 5 bases, and 6 bases lay outside the gene matches. Here immunoSEQ multiplex PCR was the method, and the copy in TCRdb shows in-frame clones only, minus some. The sample lists 130,000 or so clones; 80% to 90% were seen once. The sequences come from peripheral blood, collected on day 0 of AZD1222 vaccination. The receptor's source is an adult in good health. V gene TRBV11-1 combines with J gene TRBJ2-7, with TRBD2 matching 11 bases. CDR3 protein: CASSRTSGGFYEQYF. For the CDR3, the DNA is TGTGCCAGCAGCCGCACTAGCGGGGGCTTCTACGAGCAGTACTTC.